The source of this T cell receptor (beta chain) is a study of early T cells in non-severe SARS-CoV-2 infection. Unique molecular identifiers were added to individual cDNA molecules. MiXCR was run by TCRdb on the 5' RACE reads, yielding one entry per CDR3 protein. The sample contains about 49,000 distinct CDR3 sequences, approximately 12% of which appear only once. Ten or more counts support this clonotype. Per the germline V gene, CDR1 is SGDLS and CDR2 is YYNGEE. The V gene end was trimmed by 0 bases and the J gene end by 3 bases; junction bases not matched to a gene: 2. The CDR3 is 16 amino acids. The rearrangement uses TRBV9 and TRBJ2-1, with TRBD1 matching over 11 bases. Sequencing was performed on whole blood. The TCR was taken from an adult who was a healthcare worker with PCR-confirmed SARS-CoV-2 infection or an uninfected control (not recorded which). The CDR3 region has the DNA TGTGCCAGCAGCGTAGGGGGACAGGGGGTCTACAATGAGCAGTTCTTC. Its translation is CASSVGGQGVYNEQFF.